Given below is one T cell receptor beta chain in context. Antigen: not known. The study ran its PCR with 60 Vbeta and 13 Jbeta primers. Clones were sequenced by immunoSEQ multiplex PCR, and TCRdb holds only the in-frame ones, with some missing. The sample records approximately 110,000 clones, 76% being singletons. The germline V gene has CDR1 SGHAT and CDR2 FQNNGV. V lost 1 base and J lost 8, with 9 bases in between. The CDR3 runs 13 residues. The source of the sample is a study of cytomegalovirus exposure and HLA in healthy donors. Study results and caveats: Because they were indistinguishable, some V segments, including TRBV6-2 and TRBV6-3, were excluded. A missense variant in DCLRE1C was later tied to TCR beta V- and J-gene trimming. Presence/absence analyses supposed approximately even sequencing depth among donors.

The specimen was PBMCs. The source of this sequence is a man in his forties in good health and CMV-seropositive. This chain connects TRBV11-2 to TRBJ2-1; D remains ambiguous. The CDR3 here is CASSLGPIYEQFF. CDR3 sequence (DNA): TGTGCCAGCAGCTTAGGCCCTATATATGAGCAGTTCTTC.